This TCR beta chain is from a study of Graves' ophthalmopathy and Graves' hyperthyroidism. Study outcomes and limitations: Sensitivity reached roughly 71% and specificity approximately 78% when the model predicted ophthalmopathy progression.

Enrollment excluded any patients with other autoimmune diseases, uncontrolled infections, pregnancy or lactation. Clinicians diagnosed using symptoms, serum thyroxine, TRAb, thyroid ultrasound and orbital computed tomography. An approximately 9.4 ml volume of fresh peripheral blood provided the PBMCs. Points on this clonotype: Its antigen is unidentified.

Amplified material comprised TCR beta CDR3 regions derived from RNA transcripts. Investigators did first-round RT-PCR with HTBI primers, then second-round multiplex PCR. TCRdb processed the multiplex PCR reads anew with MiXCR; each CDR3 protein has one entry. Of around 400,000 distinct CDR3 sequences listed, about 21% were seen once; the top ten hold approximately 3.2%. The ends were cut back, 0 bases at V and 2 bases at J, with 7 bases in the middle. From germline, CDR1 is MNHEY and CDR2 SVGAGI. This CDR3 spans 15 amino acids. The gene calls are TRBV6-5 and TRBJ2-2, with D unresolved. This clonotype originated in a young woman with stable Graves' hyperthyroidism. Material for sequencing was peripheral blood. CDR3 region: CASSYSRTNTGELFF. In DNA form, the CDR3 reads TGTGCCAGCAGTTACTCCCGCACTAACACCGGGGAGCTGTTTTTT.